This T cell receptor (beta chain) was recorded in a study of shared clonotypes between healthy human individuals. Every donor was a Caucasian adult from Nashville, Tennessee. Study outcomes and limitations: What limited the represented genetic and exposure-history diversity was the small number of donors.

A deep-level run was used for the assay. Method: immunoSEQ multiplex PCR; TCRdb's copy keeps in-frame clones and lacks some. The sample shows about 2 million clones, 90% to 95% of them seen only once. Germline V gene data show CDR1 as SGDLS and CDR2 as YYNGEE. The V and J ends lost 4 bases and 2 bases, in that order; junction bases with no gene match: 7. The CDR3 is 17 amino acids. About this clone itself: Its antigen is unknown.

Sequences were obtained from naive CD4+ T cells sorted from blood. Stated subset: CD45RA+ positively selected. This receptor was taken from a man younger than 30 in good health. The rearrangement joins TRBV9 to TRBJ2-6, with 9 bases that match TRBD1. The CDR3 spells CASSPRTGVAGANVLTF. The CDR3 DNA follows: TGTGCCAGCAGCCCGCGGACAGGGGTGGCTGGGGCCAACGTCCTGACTTTC.